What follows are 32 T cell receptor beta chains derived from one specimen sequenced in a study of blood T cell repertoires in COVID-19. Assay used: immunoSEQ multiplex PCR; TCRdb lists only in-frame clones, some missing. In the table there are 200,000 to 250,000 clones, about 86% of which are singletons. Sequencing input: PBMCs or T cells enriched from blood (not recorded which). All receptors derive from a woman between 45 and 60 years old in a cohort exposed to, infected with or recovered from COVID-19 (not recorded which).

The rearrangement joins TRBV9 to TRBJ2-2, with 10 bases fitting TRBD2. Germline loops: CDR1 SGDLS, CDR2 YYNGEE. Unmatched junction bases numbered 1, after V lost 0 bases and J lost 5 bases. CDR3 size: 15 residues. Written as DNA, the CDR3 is TGTGCCAGCAGCGTAGGTAGCGGGGGGACCGGGGAGCTGTTTTTT. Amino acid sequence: CASSVGSGGTGELFF.

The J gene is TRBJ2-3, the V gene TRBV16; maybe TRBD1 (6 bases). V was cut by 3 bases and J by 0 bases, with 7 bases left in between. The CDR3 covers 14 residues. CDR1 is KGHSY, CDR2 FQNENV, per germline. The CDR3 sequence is CASSQDRSTDTQYF. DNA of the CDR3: TGTGCCAGCAGCCAGGACAGAAGCACAGATACGCAGTATTTT.

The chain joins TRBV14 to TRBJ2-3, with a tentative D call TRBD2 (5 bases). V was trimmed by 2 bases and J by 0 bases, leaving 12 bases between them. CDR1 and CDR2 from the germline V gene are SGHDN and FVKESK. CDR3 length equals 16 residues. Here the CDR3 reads CASSQRELVSTDTQYF. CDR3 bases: TGTGCCAGCAGCCAAAGGGAACTAGTTAGCACAGATACGCAGTATTTT.

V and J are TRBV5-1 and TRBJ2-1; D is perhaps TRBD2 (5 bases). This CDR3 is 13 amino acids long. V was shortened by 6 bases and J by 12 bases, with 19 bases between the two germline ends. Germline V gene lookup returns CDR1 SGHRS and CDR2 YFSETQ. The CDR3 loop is CASTTRLEARQFF. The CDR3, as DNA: TGCGCCAGCACTACTCGCCTGGAGGCGAGGCAGTTCTTC.

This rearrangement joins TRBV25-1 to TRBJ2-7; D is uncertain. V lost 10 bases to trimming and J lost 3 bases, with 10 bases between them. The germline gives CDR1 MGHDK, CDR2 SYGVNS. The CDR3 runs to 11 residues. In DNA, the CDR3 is TGTGCCACCCGAGGTGGCTACGAGCAGTACTTC. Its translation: CATRGGYEQYF.

The CDR3 reads CASSDSSQGAGYTF. CDR3 DNA: TGTGCCAGCAGTGATTCAAGCCAGGGTGCTGGCTACACCTTC. This sequence joins TRBV6-1 and TRBJ1-2, with a weak D call TRBD1 (5 bases). This CDR3 region has 14 residues. V lost 3 bases to trimming and J lost 7 bases, with 15 bases between them. Germline V gene lookup returns CDR1 MNHNS and CDR2 SASEGT.

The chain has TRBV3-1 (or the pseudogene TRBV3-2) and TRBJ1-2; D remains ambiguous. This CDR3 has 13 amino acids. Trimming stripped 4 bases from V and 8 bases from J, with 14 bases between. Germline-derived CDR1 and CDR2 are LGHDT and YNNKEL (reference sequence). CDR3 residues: CASSPTGSLGYTF. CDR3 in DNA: TGTGCCAGCAGCCCAACGGGATCTTTAGGCTACACCTTC.

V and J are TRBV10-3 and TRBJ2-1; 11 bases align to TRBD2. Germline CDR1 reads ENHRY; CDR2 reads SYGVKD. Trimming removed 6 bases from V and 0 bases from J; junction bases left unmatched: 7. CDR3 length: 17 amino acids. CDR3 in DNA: TGTGCCATCAGAGATAGCGGGGGGGCCGACTCCTACAATGAGCAGTTCTTC. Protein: CAIRDSGGADSYNEQFF.

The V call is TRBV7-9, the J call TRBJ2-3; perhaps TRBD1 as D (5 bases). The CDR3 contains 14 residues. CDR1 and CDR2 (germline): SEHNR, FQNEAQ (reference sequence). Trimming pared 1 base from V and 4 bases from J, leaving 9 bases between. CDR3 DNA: TGTGCCAGCAGCTTAGAGGCAGGGTCAGATACGCAGTATTTT. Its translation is CASSLEAGSDTQYF.

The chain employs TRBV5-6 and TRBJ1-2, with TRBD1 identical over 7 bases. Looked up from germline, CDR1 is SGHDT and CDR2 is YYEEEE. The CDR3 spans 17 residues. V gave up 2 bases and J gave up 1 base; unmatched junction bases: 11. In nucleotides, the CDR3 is TGTGCCAGCAGCTTCCGACCTCCCAGGGGGATTAACTATGGCTACACCTTC. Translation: CASSFRPPRGINYGYTF.

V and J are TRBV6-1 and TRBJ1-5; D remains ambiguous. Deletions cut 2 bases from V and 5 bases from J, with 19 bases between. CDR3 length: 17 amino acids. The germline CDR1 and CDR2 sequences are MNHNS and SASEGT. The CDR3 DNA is TGTGCCAGCAGTGAATTGGGCACCCTATCATCGCATCAGCCCCAGCATTTT. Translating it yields CASSELGTLSSHQPQHF.

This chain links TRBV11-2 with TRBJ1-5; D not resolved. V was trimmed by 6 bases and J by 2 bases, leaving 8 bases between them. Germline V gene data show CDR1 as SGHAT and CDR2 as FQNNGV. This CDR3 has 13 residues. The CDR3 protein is CASSRDRNQPQHF. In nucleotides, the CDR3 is TGTGCCAGCAGTCGGGATCGCAATCAGCCCCAGCATTTT.

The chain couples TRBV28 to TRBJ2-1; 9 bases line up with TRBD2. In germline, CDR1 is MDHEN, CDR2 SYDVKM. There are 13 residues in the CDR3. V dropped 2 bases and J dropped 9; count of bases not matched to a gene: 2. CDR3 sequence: CASSLGTSFEQFF. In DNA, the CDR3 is TGTGCCAGCAGTTTAGGGACTAGCTTTGAGCAGTTCTTC.

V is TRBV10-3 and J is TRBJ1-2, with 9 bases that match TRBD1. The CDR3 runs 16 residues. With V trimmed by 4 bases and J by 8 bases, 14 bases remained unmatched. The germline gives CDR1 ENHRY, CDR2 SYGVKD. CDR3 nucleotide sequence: TGTGCCATCAGTGCCCCCGGGACAGGGCCAAGTCCCGGCTACACCTTC. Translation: CAISAPGTGPSPGYTF.

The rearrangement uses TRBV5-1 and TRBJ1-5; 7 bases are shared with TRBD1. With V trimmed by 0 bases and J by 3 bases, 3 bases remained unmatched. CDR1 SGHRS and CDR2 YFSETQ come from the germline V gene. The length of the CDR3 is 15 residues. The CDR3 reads CASSLGQGDNQPQHF. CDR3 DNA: TGCGCCAGCAGCTTGGGACAGGGAGACAATCAGCCCCAGCATTTT.

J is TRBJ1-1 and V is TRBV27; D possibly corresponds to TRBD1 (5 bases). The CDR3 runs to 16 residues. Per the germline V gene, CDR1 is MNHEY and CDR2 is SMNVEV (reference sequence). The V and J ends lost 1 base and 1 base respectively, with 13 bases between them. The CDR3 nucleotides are TGTGCCAGCAGTTTATGGGGGGGAGTACGGAACACTGAAGCTTTCTTT. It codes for CASSLWGGVRNTEAFF.

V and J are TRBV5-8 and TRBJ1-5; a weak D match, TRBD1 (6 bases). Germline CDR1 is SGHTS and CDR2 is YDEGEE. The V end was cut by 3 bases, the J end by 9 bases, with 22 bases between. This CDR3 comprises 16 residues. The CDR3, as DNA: TGTGCCAGCAGCTCACCGACGGGACACTCAGGACCGCCCCAGCATTTT. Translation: CASSSPTGHSGPPQHF.

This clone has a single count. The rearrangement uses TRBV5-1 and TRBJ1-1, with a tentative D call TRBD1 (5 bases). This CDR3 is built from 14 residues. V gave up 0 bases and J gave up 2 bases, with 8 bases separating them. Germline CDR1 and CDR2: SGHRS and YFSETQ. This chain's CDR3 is CASSLGQINTEAFF. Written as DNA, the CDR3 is TGCGCCAGCAGCTTGGGACAGATCAACACTGAAGCTTTCTTT.

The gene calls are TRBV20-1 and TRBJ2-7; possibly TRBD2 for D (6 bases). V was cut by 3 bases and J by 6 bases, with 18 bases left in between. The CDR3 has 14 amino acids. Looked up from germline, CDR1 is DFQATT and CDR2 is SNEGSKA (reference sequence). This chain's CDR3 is CSASRTGLVREQYF. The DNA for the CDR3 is TGCAGTGCTAGTAGGACGGGACTGGTGCGCGAGCAGTACTTC.

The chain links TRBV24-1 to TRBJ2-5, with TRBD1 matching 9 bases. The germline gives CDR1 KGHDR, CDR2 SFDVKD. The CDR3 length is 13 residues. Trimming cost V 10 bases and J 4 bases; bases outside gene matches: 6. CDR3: CATRQGVVETQYF. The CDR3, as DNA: TGTGCCACGCGACAGGGGGTTGTAGAGACCCAGTACTTC.

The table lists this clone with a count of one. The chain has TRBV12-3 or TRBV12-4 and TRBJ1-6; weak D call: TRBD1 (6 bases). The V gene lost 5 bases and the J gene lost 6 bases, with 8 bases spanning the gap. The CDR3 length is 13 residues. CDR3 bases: TGTGCCAGCAGTCGAGGGGGTAATTCACCCCTCCACTTT. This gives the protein CASSRGGNSPLHF.

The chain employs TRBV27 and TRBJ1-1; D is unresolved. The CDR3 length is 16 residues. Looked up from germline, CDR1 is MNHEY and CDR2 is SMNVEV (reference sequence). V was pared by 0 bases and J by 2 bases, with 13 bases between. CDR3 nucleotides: TGTGCCAGCAGTTTATCGAGTAGCGGCGGAAACACTGAAGCTTTCTTT. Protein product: CASSLSSSGGNTEAFF.

CDR3 sequence reads: CATSRDLAGATDTQYF. CDR3 bases: TGTGCCACCAGCAGAGACCTAGCGGGGGCCACAGATACGCAGTATTTT. The J gene is TRBJ2-3, the V gene TRBV15; 10 bases agree with TRBD2. The CDR3 spans 16 residues. Germline V lookup: CDR1 LNHNV, CDR2 YYDKDF (reference sequence). V shed 0 bases, J shed 2 bases, and the junction held 2 bases outside the gene matches.

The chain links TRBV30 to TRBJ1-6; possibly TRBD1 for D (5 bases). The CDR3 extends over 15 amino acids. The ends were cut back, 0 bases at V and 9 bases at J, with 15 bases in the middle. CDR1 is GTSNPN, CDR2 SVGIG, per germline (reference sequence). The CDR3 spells CAWSVSGTTPSPLHF. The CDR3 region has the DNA TGTGCCTGGAGTGTAAGCGGGACGACACCTTCACCCCTCCACTTT.

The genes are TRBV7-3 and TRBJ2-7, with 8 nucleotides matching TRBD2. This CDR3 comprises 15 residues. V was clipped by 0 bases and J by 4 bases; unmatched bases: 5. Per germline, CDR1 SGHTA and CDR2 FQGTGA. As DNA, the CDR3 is TGTGCCAGCAGCTTAACAGGCCCGGGGGGGTACGAGCAGTACTTC. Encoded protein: CASSLTGPGGYEQYF.

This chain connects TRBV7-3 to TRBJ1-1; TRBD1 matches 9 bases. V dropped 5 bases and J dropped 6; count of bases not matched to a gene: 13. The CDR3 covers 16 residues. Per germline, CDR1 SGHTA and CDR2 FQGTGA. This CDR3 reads CASSPQPGTGISEAFF. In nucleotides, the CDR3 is TGTGCCAGCAGCCCTCAACCCGGGACAGGGATCTCTGAAGCTTTCTTT.

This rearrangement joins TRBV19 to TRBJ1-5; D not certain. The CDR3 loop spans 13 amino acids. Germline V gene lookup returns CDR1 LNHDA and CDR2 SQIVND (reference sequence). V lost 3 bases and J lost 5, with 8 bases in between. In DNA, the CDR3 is TGTGCCAGTAGTATTGGGGAGGATCAGCCCCAGCATTTT. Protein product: CASSIGEDQPQHF. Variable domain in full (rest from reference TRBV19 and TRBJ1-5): DGGITQSPKYLFRKEGQNVTLSCEQNLNHDAMYWYRQDPGQGLRLIYYSQIVNDFQKGDIAEGYSVSREKKESFPLTVTSAQKNPTAFYLCASSIGEDQPQHFGDGTRLSIL.

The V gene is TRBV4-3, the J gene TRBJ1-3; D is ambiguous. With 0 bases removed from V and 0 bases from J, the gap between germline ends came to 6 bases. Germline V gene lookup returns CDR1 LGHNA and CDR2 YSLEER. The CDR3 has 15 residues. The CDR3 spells CASSQDFSSGNTIYF. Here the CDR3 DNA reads TGCGCCAGCAGCCAAGATTTTAGCTCTGGAAACACCATATATTTT.

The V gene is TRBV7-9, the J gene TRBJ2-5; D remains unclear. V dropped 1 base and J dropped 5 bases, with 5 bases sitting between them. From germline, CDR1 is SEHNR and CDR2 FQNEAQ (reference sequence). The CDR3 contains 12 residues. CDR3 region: CASSLGRETQYF. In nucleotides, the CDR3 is TGTGCCAGCAGCTTAGGGCGGGAGACCCAGTACTTC.

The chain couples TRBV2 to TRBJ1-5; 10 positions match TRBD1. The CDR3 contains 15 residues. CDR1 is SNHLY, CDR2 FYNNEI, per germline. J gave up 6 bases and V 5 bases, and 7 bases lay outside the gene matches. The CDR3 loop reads CASSRQGAGGQPQHF. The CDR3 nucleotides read TGTGCCAGCAGTAGACAGGGGGCAGGGGGTCAGCCCCAGCATTTT.

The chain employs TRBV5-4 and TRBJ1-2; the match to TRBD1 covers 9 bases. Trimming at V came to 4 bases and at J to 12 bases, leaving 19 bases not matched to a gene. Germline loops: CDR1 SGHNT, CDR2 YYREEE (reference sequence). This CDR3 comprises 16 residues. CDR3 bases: TGTGCCAGCAGCCCTAAGCCGGGACAGGGAACTTTTACTGACACCTTC. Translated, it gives CASSPKPGQGTFTDTF.

The CDR3 coding sequence is TGTGCCAGCAGCTTGTATAATAGCGGGGGGTATACCTACGAGCAGTACTTC. Translation gives CASSLYNSGGYTYEQYF. The rearrangement links TRBV5-4 to TRBJ2-7; TRBD2 agrees at 10 bases. After removal of 1 base from V and 2 bases from J, the junction contained 9 bases not matched to a gene. The CDR3 spans 17 residues. Germline V gene sequence: CDR1 SGHNT, CDR2 YYREEE (reference sequence).